Shown below are 5 T cell receptor beta chains from a single sample sequenced in a study of shared clonotypes between healthy human individuals. Here immunoSEQ multiplex PCR was the method, and the copy in TCRdb shows in-frame clones only, minus some. The sample lists about 1.1 million clones; about four fifths were seen once. The sample consisted of memory CD4+ T cells from PBMCs. Subset of the sample: CD45RA-negative fraction. Source of these receptors: a man aged 18 to 29 in good health. Some clones in this sample may be carry-over from other donors' samples.

The chain carries TRBV5-1 and TRBJ1-3; D call uncertain. CDR1 SGHRS and CDR2 YFSETQ come from the germline V gene. The CDR3 consists of 15 residues. V shed 4 bases and J shed 2 bases, with 13 bases lying between them. The CDR3 region has the DNA TGCGCCAGCAGCATGGAGGCAGGAGCTGGAAACACCATATATTTT. Protein: CASSMEAGAGNTIYF.

Comment on this clone: This sample includes further DNA sequences coding for the same CDR3. The V and J genes are TRBV28 and TRBJ1-3, with a weak D call TRBD1 (5 bases). The CDR3 extends over 15 amino acids. Trimming left V 3 bases short and J 0 bases short, with 9 bases between. CDR1 and CDR2 from the germline V gene are MDHEN and SYDVKM. The CDR3: CASSFGGYSGNTIYF. DNA of the CDR3: TGTGCCAGCAGTTTTGGGGGGTACTCTGGAAACACCATATATTTT.

V usage is TRBV6-5 and J usage is TRBJ2-7; D is ambiguous. This CDR3 is built from 14 residues. Germline V gives CDR1 MNHEY, CDR2 SVGAGI. V was trimmed by 0 bases and J by 3 bases, leaving 9 bases between them. The chain's CDR3 is CASSYSSLRYEQYF. The CDR3 DNA reads TGTGCCAGCAGTTACTCTAGCCTCCGCTACGAGCAGTACTTC.

Concerning this clone: Other DNA sequences within the sample encode an identical CDR3. The chain uses TRBV2 and TRBJ2-3; no reliable D call. CDR1 and CDR2 (germline): SNHLY, FYNNEI. This CDR3 has 11 residues. V was shortened by 5 bases and J by 3 bases, with 3 bases between the two germline ends. The CDR3 reads CASSYTDTQYF. CDR3 in DNA: TGTGCCAGCAGTTATACAGATACGCAGTATTTT.

Worth noting for this clone: Being one base from a much bigger clone, this may be a read error. The J gene is TRBJ2-1, the V gene TRBV27; no clear D. Germline CDR1 MNHEY, CDR2 SMNVEV (reference sequence). Trimming cost V 1 base and J 0 bases, with 4 bases left between them. The CDR3 covers 14 residues. CDR3 nucleotide sequence: TGTGCCAGCAGTTTATTCAGCTCCTACAATGAGCAGTTCTTC. Its translation: CASSLFSSYNEQFF.